Sequencing of this T cell receptor (beta chain) was carried out in a study of cytomegalovirus exposure and HLA in healthy donors. Study-level background: A data release that came early held 80 million to 95 million unique TCRs from HLA-typed donors.

Study-level points and caveats: Most TCR sequences were seen very rarely across donors, but some public TCRs occurred in many.

Trimming took 6 bases from V and 2 from J; bases not matched to a gene: 6. Germline V lookup: CDR1 SNHLY, CDR2 FYNNEI. This CDR3 contains 15 residues. Comment on this clone: Antigen: not known.

Primers: 60 Vbeta forward and 13 Jbeta reverse. Some clones are missing from TCRdb's copy, which holds only in-frame ones; the method was immunoSEQ multiplex PCR. The sample holds about 190,000 clones, 70% to 90% seen once. Sequencing was performed on PBMCs. The chain uses TRBV2 and TRBJ2-3, with 9 bases identical to TRBD1. The sequence derives from a male donor in good health and CMV-seronegative. The CDR3 DNA is TGTGCCAGCAGCCCACAGGGGGCCGACACAGATACGCAGTATTTT. Its translation: CASSPQGADTDTQYF.